This T cell receptor beta chain was found in a study of metastatic and nonmetastatic thyroid tumors. The wider study: It was across blood and tumor or nodule tissue from malignant and benign thyroid patients that repertoires were compared. General study results and limits: Reportedly, malignant thyroid tumors had significantly higher TCR beta diversity than benign nodules, in blood and tumor.

The CDR3 runs 15 residues. Thyroid surgery took place with no prior treatment in any patient. This clone was observed many times. No antigen is known for it. The junction does not match germline at one end; this may be a read error. Additional DNA sequences in this sample encode the identical CDR3. TCRdb re-called the PCR reads via MiXCR. Among some 21,000 clones listed, 10% to 11% were seen once. This clonotype was sampled from a female donor with papillary thyroid cancer or a benign thyroid nodule (not recorded which). Some clones in this sample may be carry-over from other donors' samples. The chain has TRBV12-3 or TRBV12-4 and TRBJ2-1, with TRBD1 as a possible D gene (5 bases). The sequenced material came from blood. Here the CDR3 reads CASSGANKGSNEQFF. In DNA, the CDR3 is TGCGCCAGCAGTGGAGCAAATAAGGGGTCCAATGAGCAGTTCTTC.